This T cell receptor (beta chain) was found in a study of blood T cell repertoires in COVID-19 (TCRdb year 2020). Notes on the research overall: Collaborator samples came from the United States, Italy and Spain and covered acute and convalescent phases of COVID-19. Where HLA class I and class II types were available, the types were taken from metadata supplied by the sample provider, not from assay-based typing. The material from the prospective study consisted of cDNA or gDNA derived from T cells, B-cell-depleted T cells, or PBMCs. The samples were drawn from two sources: the first 160 participants of the ongoing ImmuneRACE study, and 1,254 subjects contributed by 6 global collaborators. The sample metadata nearly always contained a de-identified subject ID, COVID-19 status, age in years and sex. Subjects who had been exposed to COVID-19, were actively infected with it, or had recovered from it provided the deeply sampled blood TCRbeta repertoires that made up the dataset. The repertoires were released in a freely available public database intended as a resource for research on the immune response to SARS-CoV-2.

In the prospective study, participants were roughly 18 to 95 years old, resided in under 30 geographic areas of the United States, and were enrolled through a virtual design. In the prospective study, participants were assigned to cohorts based on the clinical history participants reported in a screening survey and a study questionnaire. ImmuneRACE Cohort 3 recovered participants were defined by two consecutive negative NP/OP PCR tests, healthcare professional clearance, or symptom resolution. In the prospective study, whole blood, serum and a nasopharyngeal or oropharyngeal swab were collected from each participant by mobile phlebotomists. Prospective study participants could optionally give additional blood draws and questionnaires over an approximately two-month period. Prospective study blood samples were shipped either frozen or at room temperature before DNA extraction. TCRbeta CDR3 regions were amplified from genomic DNA by means of the immunoSEQ Assay, a bias-controlled multiplex PCR. Per the original workflow: Nucleated cell counts per sample were estimated from amplification of reference gene primers within the assay. To quantify the absolute abundance of each unique TCRbeta CDR3 rearrangement, sequence reads were collapsed and filtered. For each sample, productive Simpson clonality was calculated as the square root of Simpson's diversity index across productive rearrangements. Drawn from immuneACCESS, this table holds only the in-frame rearrangements with V and J called that TCRdb kept. Clones are partly lost; checked studies trace under half to an unresolved V gene and leave the rest unexplained. Clone size and V and J calls were adopted from that table, with D and trimming inferred from the DNA. This sample comprises around 200,000 clones, about 91% of them detected only once. The ten most abundant clones make up around 0.77% of the sample.

A word on this clone: The antigen it recognizes is unknown. No much larger clone exists at a distance of one base, and base qualities are not known.

The paper as a whole reports these results and caveats: Clinical and demographic metadata were provided uncurated, with the amount varying by source and participant.

Counted from cysteine to phenylalanine, this CDR3 has 14 amino acids. The retained sequence is limited to the CDR3, 42 bases, with the frame set at the first base. V is cut back by 3 bases and J by 4 bases, with 4 bases in the junction unmatched. According to the germline V gene, CDR1 reads MGHRA and CDR2 reads YSYEKL. The source of this sequence is a woman under 30 who had recovered from COVID-19. The sample taken for sequencing was PBMCs or T cells enriched from blood (not recorded which). The rearrangement joined TRBV4-1 to TRBJ2-7, and 9 junctional nucleotides match TRBD1. This receptor carries the CDR3 CASSHRTGVYEQYF. Here is the DNA: TGCGCCAGCAGCCATCGGACAGGGGTGTACGAGCAGTACTTC.